Below, 29 T cell receptor beta chains from the same sample are listed, as sequenced in a study of beta chain features in type 1 diabetes. Whole-study findings and limits: Among patients with Type 1 diabetes, TCRB CDR3s were moderately but significantly shorter in every one of the four CD4+ subsets.

Their recognized antigens are unknown. Investigators reverse transcribed all isolated RNA, so they sequenced expressed TCRB transcripts. The method was immunoSEQ multiplex PCR; TCRdb's version includes in-frame clones alone and lacks a portion of them. The profile shows more than 300,000 clones, approximately 9.9% of them singletons. Sample: central memory CD4+ T cells from blood. The source of these receptors is a man aged 30 to 39 with type 1 diabetes.

This clone was counted between two and nine times. The chain joins TRBV19 to TRBJ2-2; D is uncertain. Trimming shortened V by 6 bases and J by 8 bases, and 13 bases separated the two germline ends. Germline CDR1 LNHDA, CDR2 SQIVND (reference sequence). The CDR3 consists of 13 residues. CDR3 in DNA: TGTGCCAGTAGCTGGCAGGTTTCAGGGGAGCTGTTTTTT. As protein: CASSWQVSGELFF.

The rearrangement uses TRBV7-2 and TRBJ2-3, with 10 bases matching TRBD2. Germline trimming cut 1 base from V and 2 bases from J; bases unmatched to any gene: 9. The CDR3 covers 18 residues. Germline values: CDR1 SGHTA, CDR2 FQGNSA. The CDR3 DNA sequence: TGTGCCAGCAGCTTAGGGTATACGGGACTAGCGATCACAGATACGCAGTATTTT. As protein: CASSLGYTGLAITDTQYF.

This clone was seen only a few times. Different DNA sequences within this sample yield the same CDR3. The rearrangement uses TRBV5-1 and TRBJ2-5; D may be TRBD1 (5 bases). The length of the CDR3 is 14 residues. Trimming removed 0 bases from V and 2 bases from J, with 8 bases in between. The germline V gene has CDR1 SGHRS and CDR2 YFSETQ. For the CDR3, the DNA is TGCGCCAGCAGCTTGGACAGGTCACAAGAGACCCAGTACTTC. Amino acids: CASSLDRSQETQYF.

This clone showed up many times. V and J are TRBV6-5 and TRBJ2-5, with D possibly matching TRBD1 (5 bases). The V end lost 7 bases, the J end lost 2 bases, and 11 bases lay between the germline ends. The CDR3 totals 13 residues. The germline CDR1 and CDR2 sequences are MNHEY and SVGAGI. The CDR3 protein is CASISQGQETQYF. The CDR3 DNA reads TGTGCCAGCATCTCGCAGGGTCAAGAGACCCAGTACTTC.

The rearrangement links TRBV30 to TRBJ1-1; no definite D call. The germline V gene encodes CDR1 GTSNPN and CDR2 SVGIG (reference sequence). Trimming took 5 bases from V and 5 from J, leaving 15 bases between them. The CDR3 consists of 13 residues. The CDR3 DNA follows: TGTGCCTGGGCTGGACTCCCTGAGACTGAAGCTTTCTTT. It encodes CAWAGLPETEAFF.

The chain links TRBV10-3 to TRBJ2-3; D remains ambiguous. CDR1 is ENHRY, CDR2 SYGVKD, per germline. CDR3 length: 14 amino acids. Trimming took 4 bases from V and 2 from J, leaving 10 bases between them. CDR3 sequence: CAISVHGSTDTQYF. CDR3 nucleotides: TGTGCCATCAGTGTTCACGGATCCACAGATACGCAGTATTTT.

The chain carries TRBV5-1 and TRBJ2-7, with TRBD1 matching 7 bases. The junction had 12 bases not matched to a gene; V was cut back by 4 bases and J by 2 bases. The germline gives CDR1 SGHRS, CDR2 YFSETQ. This CDR3 is 16 amino acids long. CDR3 DNA: TGCGCCAGCAGCCCCATGCCCCCAGGACAGGCCTACGAGCAGTACTTC. Amino acids: CASSPMPPGQAYEQYF.

The chain combines TRBV12-5 with TRBJ2-4, with D hard to call. The CDR3 contains 16 residues. Trimming cost V 0 bases and J 2 bases, with 11 bases left between them. Germline values: CDR1 LGHNT, CDR2 FRNRAP. The CDR3 DNA reads TGTGCTAGTGGTTTGGTGACCGGAATAACCAAAAACATTCAGTACTTC. Its translation is CASGLVTGITKNIQYF. The full variable domain, with the rest looked up from reference TRBV12-5 and TRBJ2-4, is DARVTQTPRHKVTEMGQEVTMRCQPILGHNTVFWYRQTMMQGLELLAYFRNRAPLDDSGMPKDRFSAEMPDATLATLKIQPSEPRDSAVYFCASGLVTGITKNIQYFGAGTRLSVL.

This clone was seen more than once but under ten times. The chain recombines TRBV5-1 with TRBJ2-1; 7 bases align to TRBD1. Germline CDR1 SGHRS, CDR2 YFSETQ. Trimming removed 4 bases from V and 9 bases from J; junction bases left unmatched: 10. CDR3 size: 14 residues. CDR3 protein: CASSEGTVEGEQFF. The CDR3 coding sequence is TGCGCCAGCAGCGAAGGGACAGTCGAAGGTGAGCAGTTCTTC.

This clone was counted between two and nine times. A read error may account for a junction end that differs from germline. The V gene is TRBV7-7, the J gene TRBJ2-5, with 9 bases fitting TRBD2. The CDR3 is made up of 16 amino acids. Germline CDR1 SSHAT, CDR2 FNYEAQ (reference sequence). The CDR3 sequence is CASSLGASGVQETQYF. The CDR3 DNA reads TGTGCTAGCAGCTTGGGTGCTAGCGGGGTCCAAGAGACCCAGTACTTC. The full variable domain, completed using reference TRBV7-7 and TRBJ2-5, is GAGVSQSPRYKVTKRGQDVTLRCDPISSHATLYWYQQALGQGPEFLTYFNYEAQPDKSGLPSDRFSAERPEGSISTLTIQRTEQRDSAMYRCASSLGASGVQETQYFGPGTRLLVL.

V usage is TRBV6-5 and J usage is TRBJ1-1, with D uncertain. CDR1 and CDR2 (germline): MNHEY, SVGAGI. This CDR3 has 15 residues. The V and J ends lost 5 bases and 4 bases respectively, with 17 bases between them. The CDR3 nucleotides read TGTGCCAGCAGTAAAGTGGAGAGGAAGGGCACTGAAGCTTTCTTT. Its protein is CASSKVERKGTEAFF.

The chain combines TRBV27 with TRBJ2-7, with a tentative D call TRBD1 (6 bases). CDR3 length: 13 amino acids. The germline V gene encodes CDR1 MNHEY and CDR2 SMNVEV (reference sequence). Deletions cut 7 bases from V and 6 bases from J, with 16 bases between. CDR3 amino acids: CASTSGHLLEQYF. The CDR3 nucleotides are TGTGCCAGCACCTCGGGACACCTCCTCGAGCAGTACTTC.

This clone appeared a few times. The gene calls are TRBV7-2 and TRBJ2-7; D remains unclear. The CDR3 is 13 amino acids. The V end was cut by 2 bases, the J end by 2 bases, with 7 bases between. Per the germline V gene, CDR1 is SGHTA and CDR2 is FQGNSA. In DNA form, the CDR3 reads TGTGCCAGCAGCTTACAGACGGCCTACGAGCAGTACTTC. Encoded protein: CASSLQTAYEQYF.

This clone was counted between two and nine times. The chain joins TRBV10-3 to TRBJ1-5; possible D gene TRBD1, 5 bases. Trimming took 2 bases from V and 7 from J, leaving 15 bases between them. The CDR3 totals 15 residues. Germline CDR1 is ENHRY and CDR2 is SYGVKD. CDR3 nucleotide sequence: TGTGCCATCAGTGAGCGGCAAACAGCAGGGCAGCCCCAGCATTTT. Encoded protein: CAISERQTAGQPQHF.

J is TRBJ2-2 and V is TRBV7-2; D remains ambiguous. V lost 4 bases, J lost 2 bases, and 11 bases lay in between. Germline lookup yields CDR1 SGHTA and CDR2 FQGNSA. CDR3 length: 15 amino acids. The CDR3 protein is CASSSTGPNTGELFF. The CDR3 DNA sequence: TGTGCCAGCAGCTCTACCGGACCAAACACCGGGGAGCTGTTTTTT.

In its sample, this clone was seen many times. V is TRBV6-1 and J is TRBJ1-6, with unresolved D. CDR1 is MNHNS, CDR2 SASEGT, per germline. The V and J ends lost 3 bases and 5 bases respectively, with 14 bases between them. CDR3 length equals 16 residues. In DNA, the CDR3 is TGTGCCAGCAGTGACCAGCCTGGGCTCAATAATTCACCCCTCCACTTT. It specifies CASSDQPGLNNSPLHF.

Only a few counts were recorded for this clone. V and J are TRBV10-1 and TRBJ1-6, with D hard to call. Germline CDR1 is WNHNN and CDR2 is SYGVQD (reference sequence). V was trimmed by 6 bases and J by 9 bases, leaving 12 bases between them. CDR3 size: 13 residues. CDR3 nucleotide sequence: TGCGCCAGCAGGAGGCAGGAGGGTTCACCCCTCCACTTT. As protein: CASRRQEGSPLHF.

This clone was counted between two and nine times. The chain is built from TRBV2 and TRBJ1-2, with a tentative D call TRBD1 (6 bases). This CDR3 has 13 residues. Trimming removed 7 bases from V and 7 bases from J, with 16 bases in between. Germline CDR1 reads SNHLY; CDR2 reads FYNNEI. The CDR3 region has the DNA TGTGCCAGCACCGACAATCAGGGGATTGGCTACACCTTC. This gives the protein CASTDNQGIGYTF.

This clone came up many times. CDR3 sequence (DNA): TGTGCCAGCAGTTACTCGCGGGCCAATCAGCCCCAGCATTTT. Translating gives CASSYSRANQPQHF. The genes are TRBV6-5 and TRBJ1-5, with no clear D. V shed 0 bases and J shed 3 bases, with 6 bases lying between them. Germline-derived CDR1 and CDR2 are MNHEY and SVGAGI. The length of the CDR3 is 14 residues.

The V gene is TRBV7-2, the J gene TRBJ1-6; no clear D. V was cut by 1 base and J by 7 bases, with 11 bases left in between. Germline CDR1 and CDR2: SGHTA and FQGNSA. The length of the CDR3 is 15 residues. CDR3 DNA sequence: TGTGCCAGCAGCTTAGAAGGGCCAAGAAATTCACCCCTCCACTTT. Translating gives CASSLEGPRNSPLHF.

This chain links TRBV5-6 with TRBJ2-1; no clear D gene. This CDR3 comprises 18 residues. CDR1 SGHDT and CDR2 YYEEEE come from the germline V gene. V shed 3 bases and J shed 5 bases, with 24 bases lying between them. In nucleotides, the CDR3 is TGTGCCAGCAGCTCGAGCCGGTCGTGGGGTACTCTGAACAATGAGCAGTTCTTC. Its translation: CASSSSRSWGTLNNEQFF.

The chain combines TRBV11-3 with TRBJ2-3, with 9 bases identical to TRBD1. The ends lost 5 bases at V and 1 base at J; junction bases unmatched: 4. The CDR3 totals 15 residues. Germline lookup yields CDR1 SGHNT and CDR2 YENEEA. The DNA for the CDR3 is TGTGCCAGCAGCGACAGGGGGTTTGGCACAGATACGCAGTATTTT. It encodes CASSDRGFGTDTQYF.

This clone was recorded a few times. The V gene is TRBV7-2, the J gene TRBJ2-3, with D perhaps given as TRBD1 or TRBD2 (5 bases each). V was cut by 7 bases and J by 6 bases, with 20 bases left in between. Looked up from germline, CDR1 is SGHTA and CDR2 is FQGNSA. This CDR3 has 15 amino acids. The CDR3 DNA is TGTGCCAGCAACTCCGGGACCGTCGTTATGGATACGCAGTATTTT. Encoded protein: CASNSGTVVMDTQYF.

V usage is TRBV5-6 and J usage is TRBJ2-5, with 9 bases lining up with TRBD1. V trimming: 2 bases; J trimming: 5 bases; junction bases outside the gene matches: 7. The CDR3 has 15 residues. From germline, CDR1 is SGHDT and CDR2 YYEEEE. CDR3 coding DNA: TGTGCCAGCAGCTTAAGGACAGGGGCGGGGGAGACCCAGTACTTC. This sequence encodes CASSLRTGAGETQYF.

This clone was seen only a few times. This sequence joins TRBV19 and TRBJ2-3, with a tentative D call TRBD1 (6 bases). CDR1 LNHDA and CDR2 SQIVND come from the germline V gene (reference sequence). CDR3 length: 14 amino acids. The V end was cut by 6 bases, the J end by 1 base, with 11 bases between. DNA for the CDR3: TGTGCCAGTAGGAGACAGGTGGGCACAGATACGCAGTATTTT. It codes for CASRRQVGTDTQYF.

Note on this clone: In the same sample, other DNA sequences code for this CDR3. The J gene is TRBJ2-3, the V gene TRBV5-4; D may be TRBD2 (7 bases). The CDR3 has 16 residues. Germline V lookup: CDR1 SGHNT, CDR2 YYREEE (reference sequence). Trimming left V 0 bases short and J 0 bases short, with 11 bases between. The CDR3 bases are TGTGCCAGCAGCTTGGGGGGGGGACAAAGCACAGATACGCAGTATTTT. Its translation: CASSLGGGQSTDTQYF.

The chain links TRBV6-1 to TRBJ1-2; TRBD1 is a possible D gene (5 bases). V lost 6 bases and J 13 bases, leaving 18 bases between the germline ends. This CDR3 has 12 residues. CDR1 MNHNS and CDR2 SASEGT come from the germline V gene. This CDR3 reads CASRVKTGYCTF. CDR3 nucleotides: TGTGCCAGCAGGGTGAAAACAGGTTACTGCACCTTC.

This clone was picked up a small number of times. This chain connects TRBV19 to TRBJ2-3, with a possible D match to TRBD2 (5 bases). V lost 3 bases and J 1 base, leaving 5 bases between the germline ends. The CDR3 runs 13 residues. CDR1 is LNHDA and CDR2 is SQIVND in the germline V gene (reference sequence). CDR3 in amino acids: CASSMRGTDTQYF. As DNA, the CDR3 is TGTGCCAGTAGTATGAGGGGCACAGATACGCAGTATTTT.

This clone has just a few counts. The chain employs TRBV23-1 and TRBJ1-6; 9 nucleotides align to TRBD1. TRBV23-1 is given ORF status, its function remaining uncertain. This CDR3 has 18 residues. The junction had 16 bases not matched to a gene; V was cut back by 6 bases and J by 7 bases. CDR3 region: CASSQEPARTGANSPLHF. CDR3 DNA sequence: TGCGCCAGCAGCCAAGAACCAGCCAGGACAGGGGCGAATTCACCCCTCCACTTT.